The clone carrying this T cell receptor beta chain was detected a few times. This sample was taken from a study of identical twins. From the 5' RACE reads, TCRdb called clonotypes with MiXCR, one entry per CDR3 protein. The table includes hundreds of thousands of distinct CDR3 sequences, about 24% detected once. The length of the CDR3 is 13 residues. CDR1 SGHRS and CDR2 YFSETQ come from the germline V gene. Trimming removed 7 bases from V and 8 bases from J; junction bases left unmatched: 8. The data also belong to a second study, concerning T cells expressing NK-cell markers.

The receptor's source is a woman aged 18-29 years in good health. This chain links TRBV5-1 with TRBJ2-2; TRBD2 matches 7 bases. The sample consisted of CD4+ T cells sorted from blood. The CDR3 sequence is CASGAGPWGELFF. Written as DNA, the CDR3 is TGCGCCAGCGGAGCGGGACCCTGGGGGGAGCTGTTTTTT. Supplemented by reference TRBV5-1 and TRBJ2-2, the full variable domain reads KAGVTQTPRYLIKTRGQQVTLSCSPISGHRSVSWYQQTPGQGLQFLFEYFSETQRNKGNFPGRFSGRQFSNSRSEMNVSTLELGDSALYLCASGAGPWGELFFGEGSRLTVL.